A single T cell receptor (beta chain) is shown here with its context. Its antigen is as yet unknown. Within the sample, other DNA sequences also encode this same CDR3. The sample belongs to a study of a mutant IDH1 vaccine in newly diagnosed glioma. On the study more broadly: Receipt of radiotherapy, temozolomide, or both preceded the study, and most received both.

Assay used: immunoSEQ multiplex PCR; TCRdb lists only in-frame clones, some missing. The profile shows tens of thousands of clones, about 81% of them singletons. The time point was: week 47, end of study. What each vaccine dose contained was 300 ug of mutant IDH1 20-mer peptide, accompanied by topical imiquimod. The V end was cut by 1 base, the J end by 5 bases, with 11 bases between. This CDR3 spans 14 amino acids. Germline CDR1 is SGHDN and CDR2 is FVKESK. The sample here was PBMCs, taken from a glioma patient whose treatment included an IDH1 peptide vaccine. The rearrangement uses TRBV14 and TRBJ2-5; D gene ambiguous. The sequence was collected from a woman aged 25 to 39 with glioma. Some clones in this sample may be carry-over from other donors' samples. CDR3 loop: CASSQGARSETQYF. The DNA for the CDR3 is TGTGCCAGCAGCCAAGGAGCTAGGTCGGAGACCCAGTACTTC.